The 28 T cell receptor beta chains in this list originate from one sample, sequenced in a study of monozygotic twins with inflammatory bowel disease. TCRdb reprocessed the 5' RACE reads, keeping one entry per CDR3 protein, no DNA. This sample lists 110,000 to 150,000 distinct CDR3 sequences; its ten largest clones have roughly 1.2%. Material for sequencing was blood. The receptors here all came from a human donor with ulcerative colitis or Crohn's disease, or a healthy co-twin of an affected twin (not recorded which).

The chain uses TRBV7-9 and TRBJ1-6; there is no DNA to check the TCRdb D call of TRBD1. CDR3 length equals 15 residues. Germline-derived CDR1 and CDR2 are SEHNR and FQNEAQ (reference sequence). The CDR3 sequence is CASTSAPGVGSPLHF. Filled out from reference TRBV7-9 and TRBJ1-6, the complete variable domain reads DTGVSQNPRHKITKRGQNVTFRCDPISEHNRLYWYRQTLGQGPEFLTYFQNEAQLEKSRLLSDRFSAERPKGSFSTLEIQRTEQGDSAMYLCASTSAPGVGSPLHFGNGTRLTVT.

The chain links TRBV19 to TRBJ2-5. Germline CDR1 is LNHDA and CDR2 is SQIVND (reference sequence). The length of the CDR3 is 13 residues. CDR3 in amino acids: CASSIGYQETQYF.

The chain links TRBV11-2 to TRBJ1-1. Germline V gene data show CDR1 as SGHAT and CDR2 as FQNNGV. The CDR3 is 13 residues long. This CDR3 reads CASTRKLGTEAFF.

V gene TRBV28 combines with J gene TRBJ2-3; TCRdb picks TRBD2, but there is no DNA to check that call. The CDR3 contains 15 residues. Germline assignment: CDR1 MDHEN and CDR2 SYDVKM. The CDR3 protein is CASTRRAGGPDTQYF.

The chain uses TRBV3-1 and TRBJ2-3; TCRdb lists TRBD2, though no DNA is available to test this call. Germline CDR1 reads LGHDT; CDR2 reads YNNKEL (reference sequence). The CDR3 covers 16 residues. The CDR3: CASSLGLAGTTDTQYF.

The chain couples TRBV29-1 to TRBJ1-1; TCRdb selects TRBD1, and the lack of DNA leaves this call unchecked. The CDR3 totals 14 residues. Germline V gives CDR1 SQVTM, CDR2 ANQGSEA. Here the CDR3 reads CSIARTGTNTEAFF.

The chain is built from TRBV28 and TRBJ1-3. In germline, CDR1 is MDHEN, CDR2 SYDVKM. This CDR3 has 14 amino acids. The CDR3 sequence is CASSFRGSGNTIYF.

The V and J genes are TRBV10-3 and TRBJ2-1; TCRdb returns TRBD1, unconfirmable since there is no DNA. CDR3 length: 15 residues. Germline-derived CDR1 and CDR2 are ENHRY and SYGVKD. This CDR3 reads CAISESGTPRDEQFF.

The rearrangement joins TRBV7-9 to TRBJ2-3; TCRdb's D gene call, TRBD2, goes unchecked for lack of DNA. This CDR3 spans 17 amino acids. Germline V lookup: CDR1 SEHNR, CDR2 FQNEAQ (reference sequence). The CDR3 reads CASSLERSGGATDTQYF.

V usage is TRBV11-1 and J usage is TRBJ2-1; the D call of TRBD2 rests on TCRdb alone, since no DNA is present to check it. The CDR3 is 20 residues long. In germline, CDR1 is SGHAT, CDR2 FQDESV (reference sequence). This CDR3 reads CASSLNRRTSGTISYNEQFF.

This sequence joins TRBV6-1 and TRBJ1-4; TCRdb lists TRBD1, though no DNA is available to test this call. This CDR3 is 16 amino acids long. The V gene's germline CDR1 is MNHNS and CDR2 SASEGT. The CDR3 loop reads CASRQSDRVKLEKLFF.

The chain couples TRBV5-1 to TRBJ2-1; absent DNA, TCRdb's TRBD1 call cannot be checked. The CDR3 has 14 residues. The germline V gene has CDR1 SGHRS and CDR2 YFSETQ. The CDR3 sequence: CASSVTGERYEQFF.

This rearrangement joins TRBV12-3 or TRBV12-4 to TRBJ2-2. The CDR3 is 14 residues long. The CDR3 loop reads CASSLGSITGELFF.

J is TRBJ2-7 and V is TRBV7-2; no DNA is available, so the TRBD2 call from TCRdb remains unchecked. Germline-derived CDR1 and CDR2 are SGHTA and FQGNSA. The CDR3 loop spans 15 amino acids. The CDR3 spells CASSLVAGSSYEQYF.

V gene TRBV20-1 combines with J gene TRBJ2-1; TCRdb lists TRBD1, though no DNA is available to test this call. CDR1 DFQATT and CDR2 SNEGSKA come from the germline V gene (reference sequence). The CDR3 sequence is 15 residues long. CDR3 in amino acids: CSARAGAGGYNEQFF.

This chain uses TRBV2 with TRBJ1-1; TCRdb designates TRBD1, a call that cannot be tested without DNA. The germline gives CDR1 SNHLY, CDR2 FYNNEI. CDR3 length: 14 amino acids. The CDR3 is CASSNRGSNTEAFF.

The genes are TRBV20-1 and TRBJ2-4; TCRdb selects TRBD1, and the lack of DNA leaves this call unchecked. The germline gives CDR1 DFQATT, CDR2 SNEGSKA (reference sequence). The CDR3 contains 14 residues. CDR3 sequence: CSATRPQGRSIQYF.

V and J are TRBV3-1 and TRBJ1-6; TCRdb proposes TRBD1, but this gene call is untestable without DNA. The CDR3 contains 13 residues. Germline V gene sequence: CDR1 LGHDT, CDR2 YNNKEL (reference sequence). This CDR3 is CASSLPEASPLHF.

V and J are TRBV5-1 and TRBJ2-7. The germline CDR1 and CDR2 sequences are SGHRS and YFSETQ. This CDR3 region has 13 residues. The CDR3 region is CASGNYGSYEQYF.

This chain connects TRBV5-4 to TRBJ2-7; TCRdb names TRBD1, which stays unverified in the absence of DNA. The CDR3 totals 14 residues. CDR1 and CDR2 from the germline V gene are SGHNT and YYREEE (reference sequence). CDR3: CASSGSQGNYEQYF.

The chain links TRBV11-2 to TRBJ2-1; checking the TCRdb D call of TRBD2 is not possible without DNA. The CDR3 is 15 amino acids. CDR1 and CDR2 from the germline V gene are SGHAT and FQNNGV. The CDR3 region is CASSSPAGAINEQFF.

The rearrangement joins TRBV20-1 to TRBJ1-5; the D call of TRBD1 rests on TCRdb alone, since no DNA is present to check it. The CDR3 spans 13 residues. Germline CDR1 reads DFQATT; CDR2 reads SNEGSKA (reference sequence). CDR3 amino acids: CSAETGGNQPQHF.

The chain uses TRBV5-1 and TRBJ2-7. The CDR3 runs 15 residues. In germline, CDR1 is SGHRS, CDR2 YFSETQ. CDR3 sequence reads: CASSLADSSSYEQYF. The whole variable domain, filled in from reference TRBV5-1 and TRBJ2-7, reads KAGVTQTPRYLIKTRGQQVTLSCSPISGHRSVSWYQQTPGQGLQFLFEYFSETQRNKGNFPGRFSGRQFSNSRSEMNVSTLELGDSALYLCASSLADSSSYEQYFGPGTRLTVT.

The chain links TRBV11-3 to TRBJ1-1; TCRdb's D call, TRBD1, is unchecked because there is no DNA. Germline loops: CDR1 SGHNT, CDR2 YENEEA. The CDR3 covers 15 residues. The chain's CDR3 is CASSSRTGGNTEAFF.

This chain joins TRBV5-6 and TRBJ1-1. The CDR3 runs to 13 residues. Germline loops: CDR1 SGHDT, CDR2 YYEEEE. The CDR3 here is CASSLLRNTEAFF.

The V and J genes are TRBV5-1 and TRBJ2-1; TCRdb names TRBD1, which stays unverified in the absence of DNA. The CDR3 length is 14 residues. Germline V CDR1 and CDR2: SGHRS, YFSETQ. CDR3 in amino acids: CASSTGQARNEQFF.

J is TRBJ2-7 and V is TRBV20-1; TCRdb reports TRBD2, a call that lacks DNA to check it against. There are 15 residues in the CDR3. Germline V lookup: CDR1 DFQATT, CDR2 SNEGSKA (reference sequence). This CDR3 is CSARPGTSGSNEQYF.

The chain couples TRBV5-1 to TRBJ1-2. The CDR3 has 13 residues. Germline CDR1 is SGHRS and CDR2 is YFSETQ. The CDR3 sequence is CASSEQANYGYTF. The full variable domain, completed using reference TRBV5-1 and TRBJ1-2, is KAGVTQTPRYLIKTRGQQVTLSCSPISGHRSVSWYQQTPGQGLQFLFEYFSETQRNKGNFPGRFSGRQFSNSRSEMNVSTLELGDSALYLCASSEQANYGYTFGSGTRLTVV.